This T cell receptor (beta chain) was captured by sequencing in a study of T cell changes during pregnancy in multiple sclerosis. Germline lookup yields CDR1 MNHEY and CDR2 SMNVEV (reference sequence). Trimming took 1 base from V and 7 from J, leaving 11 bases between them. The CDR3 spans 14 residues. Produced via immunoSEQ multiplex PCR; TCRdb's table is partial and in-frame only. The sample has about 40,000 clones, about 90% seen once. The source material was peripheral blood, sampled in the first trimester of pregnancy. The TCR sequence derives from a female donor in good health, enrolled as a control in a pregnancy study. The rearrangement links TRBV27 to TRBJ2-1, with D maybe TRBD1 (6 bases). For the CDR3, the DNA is TGTGCCAGCAGTTTATTCGGCAGGGGAAATGAGCAGTTCTTC. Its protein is CASSLFGRGNEQFF.